Listed here is a single T cell receptor beta chain. Its antigen is not known. The sample is drawn from a study of beta chain features in type 1 diabetes. Study-level points and caveats: All four CD4+ subsets of Type 1 diabetes patients contained TCRB CDR3s that were moderately but significantly shorter.

Expressed TCRB transcripts got sequenced, as all isolated RNA was reverse transcribed. TCRdb keeps only in-frame clones here, not all; method: immunoSEQ multiplex PCR. The sample yields approximately 600,000 clones, roughly 12% seen once. Trimming at V came to 10 bases and at J to 6 bases, leaving 11 bases not matched to a gene. The CDR3 totals 14 residues. From germline, CDR1 is ENHRY and CDR2 SYGVKD. The receptor comes from a man aged 25 to 40 with type 1 diabetes. The sample consisted of naive CD4+ T cells from blood. The V and J genes are TRBV10-3 and TRBJ2-3; 9 bases agree with TRBD2. Written as DNA, the CDR3 is TGTGCCACTAGCGGGGCCGGGCCGTCGGATACGCAGTATTTT. Its protein is CATSGAGPSDTQYF.